This T cell receptor (beta chain) was identified in a study of T cells in Graves' hyperthyroidism and ophthalmopathy. Active moderate-to-severe ophthalmopathy, Clinical Activity Score at least 3, NOSPECS at least 4, under 3 months' duration. Overall study results and limits: Before onset, ophthalmopathy was predicted by the model a median roughly 6.8 months earlier.

Germline CDR1 reads MNHEY; CDR2 reads SVGEGT. V was shortened by 7 bases and J by 2 bases, with 9 bases between the two germline ends. The CDR3 consists of 13 residues. Authors of the study amplified TCR beta CDR3 regions from RNA transcripts. HTBI primers were the set used in a first-round RT-PCR of the TCR CDR3. TCRdb redid the calling of the multiplex PCR reads with MiXCR, one entry per CDR3 protein. The top ten clones hold about 16% of a sample with around 340,000 distinct CDR3 sequences, over 15% of them seen once. This clonotype was counted ten times or more. Its antigen is undetermined. Sequencing was carried out using blood. V gene TRBV6-2 or TRBV6-3 combines with J gene TRBJ1-5; no firm D call. This TCR was recovered from a woman aged 40 to 50 with Graves' ophthalmopathy. This CDR3 is CASKDPGNQPQHF. CDR3 nucleotide sequence: TGTGCCAGCAAGGATCCCGGCAATCAGCCCCAGCATTTT.